What follows are 29 T cell receptor beta chains derived from one specimen sequenced in a study of blood T cell repertoires in COVID-19. The assay was immunoSEQ multiplex PCR, and TCRdb's table has in-frame clones only and misses some. This table holds around 40,000 clones, 87% found once. The sequenced material came from peripheral blood. These receptors all come from a man aged 35 to 55 with COVID-19, enrolled during active disease.

This chain links TRBV5-1 with TRBJ1-1; 8 nucleotides line up with TRBD1. The CDR3 contains 16 residues. Germline CDR1 is SGHRS and CDR2 is YFSETQ. The V segment lost 3 bases and the J segment 0 bases; nucleotides outside the gene matches: 7. In DNA form, the CDR3 reads TGCGCCAGCAGCTATGGACAGGGCTTCATGAACACTGAAGCTTTCTTT. It translates to CASSYGQGFMNTEAFF.

This chain joins TRBV27 and TRBJ1-6; no firm D call. CDR3 length: 17 amino acids. Trimming stripped 3 bases from V and 0 bases from J, with 12 bases between. CDR1 and CDR2 (germline): MNHEY, SMNVEV (reference sequence). CDR3 residues: CASSFSVGSSYNSPLHF. The CDR3, as DNA: TGTGCCAGCAGTTTTTCGGTGGGGAGCTCCTATAATTCACCCCTCCACTTT.

This clone was counted between two and nine times. The genes are TRBV5-4 and TRBJ2-3, with D tentatively TRBD2 (6 bases). This CDR3 has 13 residues. V was clipped by 4 bases and J by 1 base, with 7 bases between them. Germline V gene data show CDR1 as SGHNT and CDR2 as YYREEE (reference sequence). The CDR3 is CASSPGGTDTQYF. In nucleotides, the CDR3 is TGTGCCAGCAGCCCGGGGGGCACAGATACGCAGTATTTT.

V is TRBV11-2 and J is TRBJ1-1; the D gene is possibly TRBD1 (6 bases). The CDR3 length is 16 residues. CDR1 and CDR2 from the germline V gene are SGHAT and FQNNGV. Between the trimmed V and J ends, which lost 5 bases and 5 bases, there was a span of 21 bases. The CDR3 region is CASSLVLGQKRTEAFF. CDR3 sequence (DNA): TGTGCCAGCAGCCTAGTTCTAGGACAGAAGAGAACTGAAGCTTTCTTT.

The chain is built from TRBV5-6 and TRBJ1-5; D not resolved. The CDR3 is 16 amino acids. Germline-derived CDR1 and CDR2 are SGHDT and YYEEEE. Deletions cut 0 bases from V and 0 bases from J, with 10 bases between. The CDR3 loop is CASSLGRGGSNQPQHF. In DNA, the CDR3 is TGTGCCAGCAGCTTGGGCCGGGGTGGTAGCAATCAGCCCCAGCATTTT.

The DNA of the CDR3 is TGTGCCAGCAGCGACCCCCGCAGGGGCAATGAGCAGTTCTTC. Translating gives CASSDPRRGNEQFF. The chain employs TRBV2 and TRBJ2-1, with D perhaps TRBD1 (6 bases). CDR3 length: 14 residues. In germline, CDR1 is SNHLY, CDR2 FYNNEI. Trimming cost V 6 bases and J 6 bases, with 15 bases left between them.

The V and J genes are TRBV6-1 and TRBJ2-3; tentatively, D is TRBD2 (6 bases). Germline CDR1 MNHNS, CDR2 SASEGT. Trimming left V 2 bases short and J 2 bases short, with 14 bases between. There are 16 residues in the CDR3. CDR3 residues: CASSERGGALTDTQYF. The CDR3 bases are TGTGCCAGCAGTGAAAGGGGCGGGGCCCTCACAGATACGCAGTATTTT.

V and J are TRBV28 and TRBJ2-2; D call uncertain. The CDR3 spans 16 residues. In germline, CDR1 is MDHEN, CDR2 SYDVKM. V lost 7 bases, J lost 0 bases, and 15 bases lay in between. CDR3 residues: CASKTPPGTNTGELFF. The CDR3 bases are TGTGCCAGCAAGACCCCCCCGGGTACGAACACCGGGGAGCTGTTTTTT.

This chain joins TRBV19 and TRBJ2-7; the D gene is possibly TRBD2 (6 bases). The CDR3 runs to 14 residues. Germline-derived CDR1 and CDR2 are LNHDA and SQIVND (reference sequence). Trimming took 0 bases from V and 4 from J, leaving 10 bases between them. The CDR3 sequence is CASSIDRSGYEQYF. The CDR3 DNA is TGTGCCAGTAGTATAGACCGGAGCGGGTACGAGCAGTACTTC.

The chain links TRBV24-1 to TRBJ2-3, with 11 bases fitting TRBD2. The CDR3 consists of 17 residues. Germline CDR1 KGHDR, CDR2 SFDVKD. V trimming: 2 bases; J trimming: 1 base; junction bases outside the gene matches: 4. The CDR3 bases are TGTGCCACCAGTGATTGGTCTAGCGGGGGGCGCACAGATACGCAGTATTTT. Its protein is CATSDWSSGGRTDTQYF.

A word on this clone: This same CDR3 is encoded by further DNA sequences in the sample. V is TRBV20-1 and J is TRBJ2-1; no definite D call. CDR3 length: 11 residues. V lost 3 bases and J 4 bases, leaving 4 bases between the germline ends. Per germline, CDR1 DFQATT and CDR2 SNEGSKA (reference sequence). As DNA, the CDR3 is TGCAGTGCTAGCTTATACAATGAGCAGTTCTTC. The encoded protein is CSASLYNEQFF.

The chain uses TRBV20-1 and TRBJ1-2; D call uncertain. V was trimmed by 6 bases and J by 12 bases, leaving 17 bases between them. CDR3 length: 11 amino acids. The germline V gene encodes CDR1 DFQATT and CDR2 SNEGSKA (reference sequence). The CDR3 DNA is TGCAGTGCCATTGGCAGGCGGGAAGACACCTTC. As protein: CSAIGRREDTF.

V is TRBV7-2 and J is TRBJ2-3; D is unresolved. Germline CDR1 is SGHTA and CDR2 is FQGNSA. CDR3 length: 14 amino acids. Trimming stripped 5 bases from V and 0 bases from J, with 9 bases between. CDR3 DNA: TGTGCCAGCAGCACGAGATCTAGCACAGATACGCAGTATTTT. The encoded protein is CASSTRSSTDTQYF.

This clone showed up just a few times. V usage is TRBV19 and J usage is TRBJ1-4, with a possible D match to TRBD1 (5 bases). The CDR3 consists of 14 residues. V was clipped by 3 bases and J by 7 bases, with 12 bases between them. Germline V CDR1 and CDR2: LNHDA, SQIVND (reference sequence). The CDR3 reads CASSMVREGEKLFF. In nucleotides, the CDR3 is TGTGCCAGTAGTATGGTCAGGGAGGGTGAAAAACTGTTTTTT.

This clone appeared a single time. This rearrangement joins TRBV19 to TRBJ1-3, with 7 bases lining up with TRBD1. J gave up 0 bases and V 6 bases, and 5 bases lay outside the gene matches. Germline values: CDR1 LNHDA, CDR2 SQIVND (reference sequence). The CDR3 is made up of 15 amino acids. The CDR3 bases are TGTGCCAGTAGCCCTACAGGGGACTCTGGAAACACCATATATTTT. Translated, it gives CASSPTGDSGNTIYF.

V gene TRBV5-4 combines with J gene TRBJ2-3; possibly TRBD2 for D (5 bases). Germline-derived CDR1 and CDR2 are SGHNT and YYREEE (reference sequence). CDR3 length: 13 amino acids. V was trimmed by 2 bases and J by 5 bases, leaving 9 bases between them. CDR3 coding DNA: TGTGCCAGCAGCTTAACTGGACTAGATACGCAGTATTTT. Translation: CASSLTGLDTQYF. Full variable domain (rest looked up from reference TRBV5-4 and TRBJ2-3): ETGVTQSPTHLIKTRGQQVTLRCSSQSGHNTVSWYQQALGQGPQFIFQYYREEENGRGNFPPRFSGLQFPNYSSELNVNALELDDSALYLCASSLTGLDTQYFGPGTRLTVL.

The chain links TRBV28 to TRBJ2-3; D gene unclear. This CDR3 spans 16 amino acids. The ends were cut back, 5 bases at V and 0 bases at J, with 15 bases in the middle. Germline-derived CDR1 and CDR2 are MDHEN and SYDVKM. CDR3 in amino acids: CASSPHLGRSTDTQYF. The CDR3 nucleotides are TGTGCCAGCAGTCCCCACCTGGGCCGAAGCACAGATACGCAGTATTTT.

This chain uses TRBV5-6 with TRBJ1-6, with TRBD1 as a possible D gene (5 bases). The CDR3 runs 14 residues. Germline V gene sequence: CDR1 SGHDT, CDR2 YYEEEE. The V gene lost 2 bases and the J gene lost 7 bases, with 10 bases spanning the gap. The CDR3, as DNA: TGTGCCAGCAGCTTTCTTCGGGGGAATTCACCCCTCCACTTT. Protein sequence: CASSFLRGNSPLHF.

This chain joins TRBV5-1 and TRBJ1-6, with D possibly TRBD1 on 6 matching bases. V shed 0 bases and J shed 9 bases, with 13 bases lying between them. In germline, CDR1 is SGHRS, CDR2 YFSETQ. This CDR3 has 15 residues. The chain's CDR3 is CASSLATGSGSPLHF. The CDR3 nucleotides read TGCGCCAGCAGCTTGGCTACAGGGTCCGGTTCACCCCTCCACTTT.

The chain employs TRBV3-1 (or the pseudogene TRBV3-2) and TRBJ2-7; D ambiguous. CDR3 size: 14 residues. Germline lookup yields CDR1 LGHDT and CDR2 YNNKEL (reference sequence). Deletions cut 0 bases from V and 3 bases from J, with 9 bases between. In DNA form, the CDR3 reads TGTGCCAGCAGCCAAGATTGGCAGTTCTACGAGCAGTACTTC. This translates into CASSQDWQFYEQYF.

This clone was recorded only once. The CDR3 sequence: CASHDNSNQPQHF. The CDR3 DNA is TGTGCCAGCCACGACAATAGCAATCAGCCCCAGCATTTT. The chain carries TRBV6-5 and TRBJ1-5; D ambiguous. The CDR3 runs to 13 residues. Between the trimmed V and J ends, which lost 8 bases and 0 bases, there was a span of 8 bases. Per germline, CDR1 MNHEY and CDR2 SVGAGI.

J is TRBJ1-3 and V is TRBV5-1; D is unclear. Trimming took 6 bases from V and 0 from J, leaving 13 bases between them. This CDR3 is 15 amino acids long. Per the germline V gene, CDR1 is SGHRS and CDR2 is YFSETQ. In DNA form, the CDR3 reads TGCGCCAGCACCTGGGGAGCAAGCTCTGGAAACACCATATATTTT. Translated, it gives CASTWGASSGNTIYF.

The chain links TRBV24-1 to TRBJ2-1, with TRBD2 matching over 14 bases. The V gene's germline CDR1 is KGHDR and CDR2 SFDVKD. The CDR3 contains 16 residues. Trimming took 9 bases from V and 6 from J; bases not matched to a gene: 9. CDR3 bases: TGTGCCACCTACGGGACTAGCGGGAGTAACGTCAATGAGCAGTTCTTC. Encoded protein: CATYGTSGSNVNEQFF.

The chain recombines TRBV19 with TRBJ2-5, with 7 bases lining up with TRBD1. CDR1 and CDR2 from the germline V gene are LNHDA and SQIVND (reference sequence). J gave up 2 bases and V 6 bases, and 3 bases lay outside the gene matches. This CDR3 region has 13 residues. CDR3 coding DNA: TGTGCCAGTAGCGCGACAGGGCAAGAGACCCAGTACTTC. Amino acids: CASSATGQETQYF.

This clone has only a few counts. The rearrangement links TRBV9 to TRBJ2-7; no definite D call. Trimming shortened V by 0 bases and J by 5 bases, and 18 bases separated the two germline ends. In germline, CDR1 is SGDLS, CDR2 YYNGEE. This CDR3 contains 16 residues. CDR3 bases: TGTGCCAGCAGCGTAGCTCCCGTGCTTGCGATCCACGAGCAGTACTTC. Residues: CASSVAPVLAIHEQYF.

The chain is built from TRBV2 and TRBJ1-5; tentatively, D is TRBD1 (5 bases). The CDR3 covers 14 residues. Germline V gene data show CDR1 as SNHLY and CDR2 as FYNNEI. V gave up 3 bases and J gave up 3 bases, with 9 bases separating them. In DNA form, the CDR3 reads TGTGCCAGCAGTGACGGACACAACAATCAGCCCCAGCATTTT. It is translated as CASSDGHNNQPQHF.

This sequence joins TRBV18 and TRBJ2-7; 10 positions agree with TRBD1. This CDR3 is 15 amino acids long. V dropped 0 bases and J dropped 5; count of bases not matched to a gene: 4. CDR1 is KGHSH, CDR2 LQKENI, per germline. The CDR3 loop is CASSPPTGGKNEQYF. In nucleotides, the CDR3 is TGTGCCAGCTCACCACCGACAGGGGGCAAAAACGAGCAGTACTTC.

This clone occurred once. The rearrangement uses TRBV7-2 and TRBJ1-3, with 8 bases fitting TRBD1. This CDR3 is 16 amino acids long. Germline CDR1 reads SGHTA; CDR2 reads FQGNSA. With 1 base clipped from V and 3 bases from J, the junction kept 5 bases outside the gene matches. CDR3 residues: CASSLGAGGSGNTIYF. As DNA, the CDR3 is TGTGCCAGCAGCTTAGGGGCAGGGGGCAGTGGAAACACCATATATTTT.

V usage is TRBV5-6 and J usage is TRBJ2-7; the match to TRBD2 covers 9 bases. CDR3 length: 14 residues. Germline loops: CDR1 SGHDT, CDR2 YYEEEE. Trimming removed 6 bases from V and 3 bases from J; junction bases left unmatched: 7. The CDR3, as DNA: TGTGCCAGCACCGTTAAAGCGGGGGGCTACGAGCAGTACTTC. Residues: CASTVKAGGYEQYF.